Listed here are 10 T cell receptor beta chains from one sample, sequenced in a study of lymphopenia after photon versus proton radiotherapy (dated by TCRdb to the late 2010s). The library relied on the immunoSEQ multiplex PCR assay. Imported from immuneACCESS, the table was reduced by TCRdb to in-frame sequences with V and J called. These copies leave out some clones; in studies compared against another copy, an unresolved V gene accounts for under half, and the cause of the remainder is not known. In all, the sample holds roughly 25,000 clones, and around nine tenths of those were seen once. Of the sample, 0.75% to 0.9% is held by the ten largest clones. The specimen was peripheral blood, collected from a patient treated with photon-based radiotherapy. The receptors were sampled from a woman aged 50 to 60 with cholangiocarcinoma.

The genes are TRBV4-3 and TRBJ1-4; TRBD1 matches 7 bases. This CDR3 is built from 15 residues. V lost 3 bases, J lost 6 bases, and 7 bases stayed unmatched. CDR1 LGHNA and CDR2 YSLEER come from the germline V gene. The CDR3 region has the DNA TGCGCCAGCAGCCAGGGTAACACAGGGGATGAAAAACTGTTTTTT. It is translated as CASSQGNTGDEKLFF.

The CDR3 DNA follows: TGTGCCAGCAGCTTAACAGTACAGAACACTGAAGCTTTCTTT. It translates to CASSLTVQNTEAFF. The chain employs TRBV7-9 and TRBJ1-1; no firm D call. The germline V and J ends were trimmed by 2 bases and 1 base, with 8 bases remaining between them. Germline lookup yields CDR1 SEHNR and CDR2 FQNEAQ (reference sequence). The CDR3 is 14 residues long.

The chain joins TRBV27 to TRBJ2-2, with 9 bases aligning to TRBD1. The CDR3 is 15 amino acids. V shed 6 bases, J shed 7 bases, and the junction held 9 bases outside the gene matches. Germline-derived CDR1 and CDR2 are MNHEY and SMNVEV (reference sequence). In nucleotides, the CDR3 is TGTGCCAGCAGCCCCGGGACAGGGTTTGTCGGGGAGCTGTTTTTT. Encoded protein: CASSPGTGFVGELFF.

This chain uses TRBV29-1 with TRBJ1-1; D ambiguous. Between the trimmed V and J ends, which lost 6 bases and 0 bases, there was a span of 11 bases. The CDR3 is 13 residues long. CDR1 is SQVTM, CDR2 ANQGSEA, per germline. CDR3 loop: CSVSYRVNTEAFF. CDR3 DNA: TGCAGCGTCTCGTATCGAGTGAACACTGAAGCTTTCTTT. The complete variable domain, with remaining parts taken from reference TRBV29-1 and TRBJ1-1, reads SAVISQKPSRDICQRGTSLTIQCQVDSQVTMMFWYRQQPGQSLTLIATANQGSEATYESGFVIDKFPISRPNLTFSTLTVSNMSPEDSSIYLCSVSYRVNTEAFFGQGTRLTVV.

The V call is TRBV27, the J call TRBJ1-6; TRBD1 is a possible D gene (6 bases). This CDR3 has 15 residues. Germline V gene sequence: CDR1 MNHEY, CDR2 SMNVEV (reference sequence). Trimming pared 6 bases from V and 6 bases from J, leaving 15 bases between. CDR3 coding DNA: TGTGCCAGCAGCTCCCCAGAGGGGGGTAATTCACCCCTCCACTTT. This encodes CASSSPEGGNSPLHF.

The rearrangement links TRBV7-2 to TRBJ1-4, with D possibly being TRBD1 (6 bases). V was pared by 5 bases and J by 7 bases, with 17 bases between. Germline V lookup: CDR1 SGHTA, CDR2 FQGNSA. The CDR3 has 15 amino acids. The CDR3 spells CASSQRGGRVEKLFF. The CDR3 nucleotides read TGTGCCAGCAGCCAGCGCGGGGGGCGAGTTGAAAAACTGTTTTTT.

The chain links TRBV16 to TRBJ2-7, with a tentative D call TRBD1 (5 bases). This CDR3 spans 15 amino acids. Germline V gene data show CDR1 as KGHSY and CDR2 as FQNENV. V was cut by 0 bases and J by 3 bases, with 12 bases left in between. The chain's CDR3 is CASSQSAQGYYEQYF. Here the CDR3 DNA reads TGTGCCAGCAGCCAATCGGCCCAGGGTTACTACGAGCAGTACTTC. The variable domain in full, with the rest retrieved from reference TRBV16 and TRBJ2-7, is GEEVAQTPKHLVRGEGQKAKLYCAPIKGHSYVFWYQQVLKNEFKFLISFQNENVFDETGMPKERFSAKCLPNSPCSLEIQATKLEDSAVYFCASSQSAQGYYEQYFGPGTRLTVT.

The chain recombines TRBV12-2 with TRBJ1-5. TRBV12-2 is a pseudogene segment. The CDR3 runs to 16 residues. DNA for the CDR3: TGTGCAAGTCGCTTAGCCCTAGGGTGGGGAGATCAGCCCCAGCATTTT. Its protein is CASRLALGWGDQPQHF.

The chain carries TRBV10-3 and TRBJ2-5; D perhaps matches TRBD1 (5 bases). There are 14 residues in the CDR3. The V end was cut by 10 bases, the J end by 4 bases, with 19 bases between. CDR1 is ENHRY and CDR2 is SYGVKD in the germline V gene. The CDR3 bases are TGTGCCACCAGAACGGACCACCAGGGAGAGACCCAGTACTTC. Translation gives CATRTDHQGETQYF.

The J gene is TRBJ2-7, the V gene TRBV11-2; D not certain. The CDR3 covers 13 residues. Trimming shortened V by 5 bases and J by 4 bases, and 12 bases separated the two germline ends. Germline V gene sequence: CDR1 SGHAT, CDR2 FQNNGV. The CDR3 loop is CASSPKGGYEQYF. The CDR3 region has the DNA TGTGCCAGCAGCCCCAAGGGTGGGTACGAGCAGTACTTC.